The 14 T cell receptor beta chains reported below all come from one sample, sequenced in a study of graft-versus-host responses after intestinal transplantation. No antigens are known for them. Clones were read by immunoSEQ multiplex PCR, and TCRdb kept only the in-frame ones, dropping some. The sample has approximately 92,000 clones; under 95% are singletons. The sequencing used unstimulated CD8+ T cells sorted from spleen or lymph node cells, collected before intestinal transplant. The receptor set was obtained from a human donor who received an intestinal transplant.

The V call is TRBV5-1, the J call TRBJ1-4; D unclear. The CDR3 is 14 amino acids. The germline V gene has CDR1 SGHRS and CDR2 YFSETQ. The V and J ends lost 0 bases and 5 bases respectively, with 8 bases between them. This CDR3 reads CASSLASGNEKLFF. CDR3 nucleotide sequence: TGCGCCAGCAGCTTGGCCTCGGGGAATGAAAAACTGTTTTTT.

The V and J genes are TRBV5-6 and TRBJ1-2; D might be TRBD1 (5 bases). The ends were cut back, 6 bases at V and 0 bases at J, with 15 bases in the middle. This CDR3 spans 15 amino acids. The germline CDR1 and CDR2 sequences are SGHDT and YYEEEE. The CDR3 DNA follows: TGTGCCAGCACCCTGGGGGGTTGGTCTAACTATGGCTACACCTTC. As protein: CASTLGGWSNYGYTF.

The chain employs TRBV9 and TRBJ2-1; 9 bases match TRBD2. The CDR3 loop spans 16 amino acids. Looked up from germline, CDR1 is SGDLS and CDR2 is YYNGEE. V trimming: 0 bases; J trimming: 6 bases; junction bases outside the gene matches: 7. The CDR3 DNA follows: TGTGCCAGCAGCGTAGGTGGCGGGAGGGCCCGCAATGAGCAGTTCTTC. Protein: CASSVGGGRARNEQFF.

The chain is built from TRBV27 and TRBJ2-1; 11 positions agree with TRBD2. With 6 bases clipped from V and 5 bases from J, the junction kept 9 bases outside the gene matches. This CDR3 is built from 16 residues. Germline assignment: CDR1 MNHEY and CDR2 SMNVEV (reference sequence). The CDR3 DNA reads TGTGCCAGCAGAACATGGACTAGCGGGCACCACAATGAGCAGTTCTTC. It yields the protein CASRTWTSGHHNEQFF.

Details on this clone: Additional DNA sequences in this sample encode the identical CDR3. The V call is TRBV5-4, the J call TRBJ2-1, with D perhaps matching TRBD1 (6 bases). Trimming took 2 bases from V and 4 from J, leaving 10 bases between them. Germline V CDR1 and CDR2: SGHNT, YYREEE (reference sequence). This CDR3 comprises 14 residues. Here the CDR3 reads CASSFPTGYNEQFF. CDR3 nucleotide sequence: TGTGCCAGCAGCTTCCCCACAGGGTACAATGAGCAGTTCTTC.

The chain uses TRBV19 and TRBJ2-1; the match to TRBD2 covers 8 bases. The CDR3 has 15 residues. Trimming removed 7 bases from V and 3 bases from J; junction bases left unmatched: 8. Germline lookup yields CDR1 LNHDA and CDR2 SQIVND (reference sequence). The CDR3, as DNA: TGTGCCAGTACCCATAGCGGGACTCGCTACAATGAGCAGTTCTTC. It encodes CASTHSGTRYNEQFF. Drawing the rest from reference TRBV19 and TRBJ2-1, the complete variable domain is DGGITQSPKYLFRKEGQNVTLSCEQNLNHDAMYWYRQDPGQGLRLIYYSQIVNDFQKGDIAEGYSVSREKKESFPLTVTSAQKNPTAFYLCASTHSGTRYNEQFFGPGTRLTVL.

V and J are TRBV5-6 and TRBJ1-4, with D hard to call. Between the trimmed V and J ends, which lost 4 bases and 13 bases, there was a span of 14 bases. Looked up from germline, CDR1 is SGHDT and CDR2 is YYEEEE. This CDR3 region has 12 residues. CDR3 loop: CASSTDPGRLFF. The CDR3 bases are TGTGCCAGCAGCACGGACCCCGGTAGACTGTTTTTT. Drawing the rest from reference TRBV5-6 and TRBJ1-4, the complete variable domain is DAGVTQSPTHLIKTRGQQVTLRCSPKSGHDTVSWYQQALGQGPQFIFQYYEEEERQRGNFPDRFSGHQFPNYSSELNVNALLLGDSALYLCASSTDPGRLFFGSGTQLSVL.

The V and J genes are TRBV4-1 and TRBJ1-4, with 7 bases aligning to TRBD1. The CDR3 runs 19 residues. Germline V gives CDR1 MGHRA, CDR2 YSYEKL. V gave up 1 base and J gave up 5 bases; unmatched junction bases: 16. The CDR3 spells CASSQGPTGVFESNEKLFF. CDR3 bases: TGCGCCAGCAGCCAAGGCCCTACAGGGGTTTTCGAATCAAATGAAAAACTGTTTTTT.

In DNA form, the CDR3 reads TGTGCCAGCAGCGCCCTGAGGGGCCCAATCAGCCCCCAGCATTTT. Its translation: CASSALRGPISPQHF. The chain recombines TRBV2 with TRBJ1-5; a weak D match, TRBD1 (5 bases). This CDR3 region has 15 residues. CDR1 and CDR2 (germline): SNHLY, FYNNEI. Trimming left V 6 bases short and J 10 bases short, with 22 bases between.

This chain uses TRBV30 with TRBJ2-5; no reliable D call. Trimming shortened V by 1 base and J by 7 bases, and 7 bases separated the two germline ends. Germline values: CDR1 GTSNPN, CDR2 SVGIG (reference sequence). There are 11 residues in the CDR3. CDR3 protein: CAWSAEGTQYF. CDR3 nucleotides: TGTGCCTGGAGTGCCGAAGGGACCCAGTACTTC.

CDR3 protein: CASSKATGSYYSNQPQHF. The CDR3 DNA reads TGTGCCAGTAGTAAAGCGACAGGGTCCTATTATAGCAATCAGCCCCAGCATTTT. V is TRBV19 and J is TRBJ1-5; 7 nucleotides match TRBD1. CDR3 length equals 18 residues. With 4 bases clipped from V and 0 bases from J, the junction kept 12 bases outside the gene matches. Germline V lookup: CDR1 LNHDA, CDR2 SQIVND (reference sequence).

The chain recombines TRBV9 with TRBJ2-5; D not resolved. With 1 base removed from V and 2 bases from J, the gap between germline ends came to 6 bases. Germline-derived CDR1 and CDR2 are SGDLS and YYNGEE. The CDR3 totals 13 residues. The chain's CDR3 is CASSVWSQETQYF. As DNA, the CDR3 is TGTGCCAGCAGCGTATGGTCTCAAGAGACCCAGTACTTC.

The chain is built from TRBV4-1 and TRBJ2-3, with D possibly being TRBD2 (5 bases). The CDR3 is made up of 17 amino acids. Trimming pared 3 bases from V and 2 bases from J, leaving 18 bases between. Germline V gene data show CDR1 as MGHRA and CDR2 as YSYEKL. For the CDR3, the DNA is TGCGCCAGCAGCCACCAACGCACCGGGATTCTCACAGATACGCAGTATTTT. The encoded protein is CASSHQRTGILTDTQYF.

This chain joins TRBV19 and TRBJ2-2; maybe TRBD1 (6 bases). The germline gives CDR1 LNHDA, CDR2 SQIVND (reference sequence). V was shortened by 8 bases and J by 2 bases, with 15 bases between the two germline ends. This CDR3 region has 15 residues. The CDR3 DNA sequence: TGTGCCAGTGAGACAGGTCTACAAAACACCGGGGAGCTGTTTTTT. This sequence encodes CASETGLQNTGELFF.